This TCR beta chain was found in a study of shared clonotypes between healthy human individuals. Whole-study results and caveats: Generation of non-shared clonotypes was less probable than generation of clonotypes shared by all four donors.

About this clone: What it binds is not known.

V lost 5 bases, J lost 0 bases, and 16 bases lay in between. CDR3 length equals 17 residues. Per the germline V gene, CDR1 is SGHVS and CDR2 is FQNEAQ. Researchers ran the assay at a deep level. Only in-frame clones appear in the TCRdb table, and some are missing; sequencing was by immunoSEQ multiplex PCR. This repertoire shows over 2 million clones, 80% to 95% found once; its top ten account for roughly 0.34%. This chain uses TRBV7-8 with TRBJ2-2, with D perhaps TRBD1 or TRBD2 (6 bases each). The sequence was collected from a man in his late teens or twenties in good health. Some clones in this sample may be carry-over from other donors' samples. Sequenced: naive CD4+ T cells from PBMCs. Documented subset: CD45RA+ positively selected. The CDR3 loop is CASSPIAGQPNTGELFF. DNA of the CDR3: TGTGCCAGCAGCCCGATCGCGGGACAACCGAACACCGGGGAGCTGTTTTTT. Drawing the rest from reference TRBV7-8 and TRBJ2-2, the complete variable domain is GAGVSQSPRYKVAKRGQDVALRCDPISGHVSLFWYQQALGQGPEFLTYFQNEAQLDKSGLPSDRFFAERPEGSVSTLKIQRTQQEDSAVYLCASSPIAGQPNTGELFFGEGSRLTVL.